The clone carrying this T cell receptor beta chain was detected many times. Its antigen is not identified. By 5'RACE template switching, TCR cDNA was produced, with a universal primer site and UMIs added in the process. TCRdb re-called the 5' RACE reads with MiXCR, one entry per CDR3 protein. This sample yields some 350,000 distinct CDR3 sequences, of which roughly 8.7% are seen a single time; roughly 18% belongs to the top ten. This record comes from a study of T cells after yellow fever vaccination. Germline assignment: CDR1 ENHRY and CDR2 SYGVKD. This CDR3 spans 12 amino acids. With 10 bases removed from V and 3 bases from J, the gap between germline ends came to 12 bases. Findings and caveats of the study: Faster peaking, at day 5 versus 15, marked a secondary response that was weaker. Abundant contaminating clonotypes from the bulk population could appear in FACS-sorted repertoires.

The input for sequencing was PBMCs, taken on the day of the first yellow fever vaccination. The V gene is TRBV10-3, the J gene TRBJ2-5; no clear D. This clonotype originated in a man aged 18 to 35 who received the YFV17D yellow fever vaccine. This CDR3 reads CATSEGEETQYF. The DNA for the CDR3 is TGTGCCACCTCGGAAGGCGAAGAGACCCAGTACTTC.